The 30 T cell receptor beta chains given below trace back to one sample, sequenced in a study of CD8 T cells in Susac syndrome. With random hexamers, reverse transcription was performed on about 0.5 to 1 ug of RNA. TCRdb analysed the immunoSEQ multiplex PCR reads with MiXCR anew, one entry per CDR3 protein. The table has roughly 150,000 distinct CDR3 sequences, about 94% seen once. The specimen sequenced was CD8+ T cells from PBMCs. The receptors stem from a human donor with multiple sclerosis.

This chain joins TRBV5-1 and TRBJ2-4, with TRBD1 as a possible D gene (6 bases). V lost 4 bases and J lost 3, with 17 bases in between. Germline lookup yields CDR1 SGHRS and CDR2 YFSETQ. The CDR3 covers 16 residues. Written as DNA, the CDR3 is TGCGCCAGCAGCCTGGACAGCTCCATAGGCAAAAACATTCAGTACTTC. Translating gives CASSLDSSIGKNIQYF.

V usage is TRBV7-9 and J usage is TRBJ1-2; D may be TRBD1 (5 bases). Trimming stripped 5 bases from V and 7 bases from J, with 17 bases between. This CDR3 region has 14 residues. The germline V gene encodes CDR1 SEHNR and CDR2 FQNEAQ (reference sequence). The CDR3 region is CASSNPGGTGGYTF. CDR3 coding DNA: TGTGCCAGCAGCAACCCCGGGGGGACGGGTGGCTACACCTTC.

The chain carries TRBV4-2 and TRBJ2-7; 8 nucleotides agree with TRBD2. J gave up 0 bases and V 3 bases, and 4 bases lay outside the gene matches. The CDR3 length is 15 residues. CDR1 LGHNA and CDR2 YNFKEQ come from the germline V gene. CDR3 sequence (DNA): TGTGCCAGCAGCCAGGAAAGCGGGGGCTCCTACGAGCAGTACTTC. Protein product: CASSQESGGSYEQYF.

The V call is TRBV13, the J call TRBJ1-2, with D uncertain. This CDR3 spans 16 amino acids. With 1 base removed from V and 2 bases from J, the gap between germline ends came to 14 bases. In germline, CDR1 is PRHDT, CDR2 FYEKMQ (reference sequence). CDR3 coding DNA: TGTGCCAGCAGCTTAGCCTCGACAAACCCCAACTATGGCTACACCTTC. Translation: CASSLASTNPNYGYTF.

V is TRBV28 and J is TRBJ2-1; TRBD2 might be the D (5 bases). Germline loops: CDR1 MDHEN, CDR2 SYDVKM. The length of the CDR3 is 19 residues. V lost 8 bases, J lost 8 bases, and 34 bases lay in between. This chain's CDR3 is CASLVRTSPTRGGKDEQFF. The DNA for the CDR3 is TGTGCCAGCCTGGTAAGGACCTCTCCTACACGCGGAGGTAAGGATGAGCAGTTCTTC.

In its sample, this clonotype was seen once. The chain joins TRBV7-9 to TRBJ2-5; no definite D call. From germline, CDR1 is SEHNR and CDR2 FQNEAQ (reference sequence). Trimming removed 8 bases from V and 5 bases from J, with 15 bases in between. The CDR3 loop spans 13 amino acids. CDR3 residues: CASGSGRPETQYF. The CDR3, as DNA: TGTGCCAGCGGCTCCGGGCGGCCTGAGACCCAGTACTTC.

This clonotype was detected once. The chain carries TRBV14 and TRBJ2-1; possibly TRBD1 or TRBD2 for D (6 bases each). Trimming left V 4 bases short and J 3 bases short, with 10 bases between. The germline V gene has CDR1 SGHDN and CDR2 FVKESK. The CDR3 is 14 amino acids. As DNA, the CDR3 is TGTGCCAGCAGCCTCGAGGGGGGCTACAATGAGCAGTTCTTC. Its translation is CASSLEGGYNEQFF.

The chain carries TRBV24-1 and TRBJ2-1; TRBD1 is a possible D gene (6 bases). The V gene lost 4 bases and the J gene lost 8 bases, with 14 bases spanning the gap. Per germline, CDR1 KGHDR and CDR2 SFDVKD. The CDR3 runs to 14 residues. CDR3 region: CATSDRGVEDEQFF. The CDR3 nucleotides read TGTGCCACCAGTGACAGGGGCGTTGAGGATGAGCAGTTCTTC.

This chain links TRBV5-4 with TRBJ1-1, with TRBD1 matching over 7 bases. The CDR3 is made up of 11 amino acids. Germline V gene data show CDR1 as SGHNT and CDR2 as YYREEE (reference sequence). Germline trimming cut 4 bases from V and 10 bases from J; bases unmatched to any gene: 4. DNA for the CDR3: TGTGCCAGCAGCATGGGACAGAGAGCTTTCTTT. Amino acids: CASSMGQRAFF.

V usage is TRBV7-9 and J usage is TRBJ2-2; 7 bases agree with TRBD1. The CDR3 consists of 19 residues. CDR1 and CDR2 (germline): SEHNR, FQNEAQ (reference sequence). The V and J ends lost 3 bases and 2 bases, in that order; junction bases with no gene match: 15. Written as DNA, the CDR3 is TGTGCCAGCAGCTTCCCTTCCGGGACAGTAATTTTTAACACCGGGGAGCTGTTTTTT. Its translation is CASSFPSGTVIFNTGELFF.

The chain employs TRBV9 and TRBJ2-3; D gene ambiguous. The CDR3 covers 13 residues. The germline CDR1 and CDR2 sequences are SGDLS and YYNGEE. V was shortened by 3 bases and J by 6 bases, with 11 bases between the two germline ends. The CDR3 is CASSGTDGDTQYF. In nucleotides, the CDR3 is TGTGCCAGCAGCGGAACGGATGGGGATACGCAGTATTTT.

V usage is TRBV9 and J usage is TRBJ2-3, with D maybe TRBD1 (6 bases). V was pared by 4 bases and J by 2 bases, with 17 bases between. The CDR3 has 16 amino acids. Germline CDR1 and CDR2: SGDLS and YYNGEE. This CDR3 reads CASSKGGRVPTDTQYF. The CDR3, as DNA: TGTGCCAGCAGCAAAGGGGGTAGGGTCCCCACAGATACGCAGTATTTT.

This clonotype was found once. The chain uses TRBV13 and TRBJ2-7; D might be TRBD2 (5 bases). Germline V lookup: CDR1 PRHDT, CDR2 FYEKMQ (reference sequence). This CDR3 contains 13 residues. Deletions cut 5 bases from V and 1 base from J, with 9 bases between. CDR3 DNA sequence: TGTGCCAGCAGCCTGGACTTATCCTACGAGCAGTACTTC. This sequence encodes CASSLDLSYEQYF.

The chain uses TRBV7-9 and TRBJ2-7; 9 nucleotides match TRBD1. CDR3 size: 14 residues. Germline loops: CDR1 SEHNR, CDR2 FQNEAQ (reference sequence). Unmatched junction bases numbered 2, after V lost 3 bases and J lost 2 bases. The CDR3, as DNA: TGTGCCAGCAGCTTCGGGACAGGGCCCTACGAGCAGTACTTC. Its translation: CASSFGTGPYEQYF.

The rearrangement joins TRBV7-9 to TRBJ2-7, with TRBD2 identical over 7 bases. V lost 4 bases, J lost 5 bases, and 8 bases stayed unmatched. CDR3 length equals 14 residues. Germline loops: CDR1 SEHNR, CDR2 FQNEAQ (reference sequence). The DNA for the CDR3 is TGTGCCAGCAGCTCCATGGGGGGGTATGACGAGCAGTACTTC. Its translation: CASSSMGGYDEQYF.

The chain uses TRBV14 and TRBJ2-1; D is unclear. Deletions cut 0 bases from V and 0 bases from J, with 12 bases between. Per germline, CDR1 SGHDN and CDR2 FVKESK. The CDR3 is 17 residues long. CDR3 amino acids: CASSQDKRLSSYNEQFF. The DNA for the CDR3 is TGTGCCAGCAGCCAAGATAAGCGTCTTAGCTCCTACAATGAGCAGTTCTTC.

The rearrangement uses TRBV4-2 and TRBJ2-1, with D unclear. The CDR3 runs 12 residues. Trimming removed 1 base from V and 6 bases from J, with 4 bases in between. Germline lookup yields CDR1 LGHNA and CDR2 YNFKEQ. The CDR3 DNA sequence: TGTGCCAGCAGCCAAGTTCTCAATGAGCAGTTCTTC. Translated, it gives CASSQVLNEQFF.

This chain joins TRBV15 and TRBJ2-6, with a tentative D call TRBD1 (6 bases). Germline V gives CDR1 LNHNV, CDR2 YYDKDF (reference sequence). Trimming stripped 6 bases from V and 4 bases from J, with 10 bases between. The CDR3 covers 14 residues. CDR3 region: CATRGDTGANVLTF. The CDR3 DNA reads as TGTGCCACCAGGGGGGACACAGGGGCCAACGTCCTGACTTTC.

The chain employs TRBV19 and TRBJ2-7, with 7 bases identical to TRBD1. The CDR3 length is 15 residues. V gave up 5 bases and J gave up 2 bases; unmatched junction bases: 9. Germline lookup yields CDR1 LNHDA and CDR2 SQIVND (reference sequence). The CDR3 DNA is TGTGCCAGTAGTGACAGGGTCTTCGGCCCCTACGAGCAGTACTTC. This encodes CASSDRVFGPYEQYF.

This clonotype was picked up one time. The chain has TRBV10-3 and TRBJ2-1; D is ambiguous. The V end lost 2 bases, the J end lost 10 bases, and 18 bases lay between the germline ends. Per germline, CDR1 ENHRY and CDR2 SYGVKD. This CDR3 spans 15 amino acids. CDR3 protein: CAISEGRNTAHEQFF. The CDR3, as DNA: TGTGCCATCAGTGAGGGACGGAACACGGCGCACGAGCAGTTCTTC.

The DNA of the CDR3 is TGTGCCAGCAGGGACAGGGTAAGGACCTACGAGCAGTACTTC. Protein: CASRDRVRTYEQYF. This chain uses TRBV21-1 with TRBJ2-7; TRBD1, as called in the table, went unchecked against the DNA. TRBV21-1 is annotated as a pseudogene. The CDR3 extends over 14 amino acids.

The CDR3 loop reads CASSVGTFTDTQYF. CDR3 sequence (DNA): TGTGCCAGCAGCGTCGGGACTTTCACAGATACGCAGTATTTT. J is TRBJ2-3 and V is TRBV7-2; D might be TRBD2 (6 bases). CDR1 is SGHTA, CDR2 FQGNSA, per germline. Trimming pared 5 bases from V and 2 bases from J, leaving 11 bases between. The CDR3 runs 14 residues.

The chain joins TRBV7-9 to TRBJ2-5; perhaps D is TRBD1 or TRBD2 (6 bases each). The CDR3 contains 17 residues. Germline CDR1 is SEHNR and CDR2 is FQNEAQ (reference sequence). V was shortened by 0 bases and J by 5 bases, with 19 bases between the two germline ends. The CDR3 coding sequence is TGTGCCAGCAGCTTAGCGATCCGGGGGCGGGATGGGGAGACCCAGTACTTC. Protein: CASSLAIRGRDGETQYF.

This clonotype was counted only a few times. The chain joins TRBV27 to TRBJ2-7; TRBD2 matches at 8 bases. Losses at the gene ends were 5 bases for V and 0 bases for J; bases not matched to a gene: 6. Germline assignment: CDR1 MNHEY and CDR2 SMNVEV (reference sequence). The CDR3 has 15 amino acids. CDR3 amino acids: CASSPAGGGSYEQYF. The CDR3 bases are TGTGCCAGCAGTCCCGCCGGGGGGGGCTCCTACGAGCAGTACTTC.

The genes are TRBV3-1 and TRBJ2-7; tentative D call: TRBD2 (8 bases). The CDR3 consists of 17 residues. Trimming cost V 3 bases and J 2 bases, with 20 bases left between them. Per the germline V gene, CDR1 is LGHDT and CDR2 is YNNKEL (reference sequence). The CDR3 is CASSQTGRGRRTYEQYF. Written as DNA, the CDR3 is TGTGCCAGCAGCCAGACCGGGAGGGGGCGAAGGACCTACGAGCAGTACTTC.

V and J are TRBV30 and TRBJ1-1; D not resolved. With 0 bases removed from V and 3 bases from J, the gap between germline ends came to 11 bases. CDR1 is GTSNPN, CDR2 SVGIG, per germline (reference sequence). This CDR3 has 14 amino acids. The CDR3 is CAWSVLQEDTEAFF. The CDR3 DNA reads as TGTGCCTGGAGTGTACTGCAGGAAGACACTGAAGCTTTCTTT.

This chain links TRBV9 with TRBJ2-2; D is unclear. Germline loops: CDR1 SGDLS, CDR2 YYNGEE. The CDR3 has 16 amino acids. The V and J ends lost 0 bases and 0 bases respectively, with 9 bases between them. CDR3: CASSVGVRSNTGELFF. DNA of the CDR3: TGTGCCAGCAGCGTAGGAGTCAGGTCGAACACCGGGGAGCTGTTTTTT.

The rearrangement uses TRBV29-1 and TRBJ1-1; 12 bases agree with TRBD1. This CDR3 comprises 17 residues. Germline-derived CDR1 and CDR2 are SQVTM and ANQGSEA. The J segment lost 3 bases and the V segment lost 6 bases, leaving 14 bases of the junction unmatched. Written as DNA, the CDR3 is TGCAGCGTCACTGGGACAGGGGGCGTTCCTTGGGACACTGAAGCTTTCTTT. Translating it yields CSVTGTGGVPWDTEAFF.

This chain joins TRBV30 and TRBJ1-5; possibly TRBD1 for D (5 bases). There are 16 residues in the CDR3. V gave up 0 bases and J gave up 4 bases, with 16 bases separating them. In germline, CDR1 is GTSNPN, CDR2 SVGIG (reference sequence). The DNA for the CDR3 is TGTGCCTGGAGTGTCCGGGGGAGCGAAAGGAATCAGCCCCAGCATTTT. Translation: CAWSVRGSERNQPQHF.

The chain joins TRBV11-2 to TRBJ2-7, with a tentative D call TRBD2 (5 bases). The CDR3 is 12 residues long. Per the germline V gene, CDR1 is SGHAT and CDR2 is FQNNGV. The V end was cut by 8 bases, the J end by 0 bases, with 8 bases between. The DNA of the CDR3 is TGTGCCAGCGGTGCGGGCTCCTACGAGCAGTACTTC. Its protein product is CASGAGSYEQYF.